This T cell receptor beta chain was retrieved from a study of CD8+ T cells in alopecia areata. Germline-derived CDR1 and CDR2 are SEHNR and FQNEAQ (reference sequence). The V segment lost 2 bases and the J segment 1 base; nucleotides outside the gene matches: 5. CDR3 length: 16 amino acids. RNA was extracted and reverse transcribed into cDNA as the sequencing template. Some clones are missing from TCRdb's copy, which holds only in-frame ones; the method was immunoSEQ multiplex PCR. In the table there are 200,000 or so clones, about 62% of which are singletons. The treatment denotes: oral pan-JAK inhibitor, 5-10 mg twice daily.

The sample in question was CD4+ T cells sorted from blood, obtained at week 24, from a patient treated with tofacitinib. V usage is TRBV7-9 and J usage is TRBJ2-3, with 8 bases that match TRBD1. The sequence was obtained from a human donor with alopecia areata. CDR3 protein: CASSLTGTGRTDTQYF. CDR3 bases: TGTGCCAGCAGCTTAACCGGGACAGGTCGCACAGATACGCAGTATTTT.